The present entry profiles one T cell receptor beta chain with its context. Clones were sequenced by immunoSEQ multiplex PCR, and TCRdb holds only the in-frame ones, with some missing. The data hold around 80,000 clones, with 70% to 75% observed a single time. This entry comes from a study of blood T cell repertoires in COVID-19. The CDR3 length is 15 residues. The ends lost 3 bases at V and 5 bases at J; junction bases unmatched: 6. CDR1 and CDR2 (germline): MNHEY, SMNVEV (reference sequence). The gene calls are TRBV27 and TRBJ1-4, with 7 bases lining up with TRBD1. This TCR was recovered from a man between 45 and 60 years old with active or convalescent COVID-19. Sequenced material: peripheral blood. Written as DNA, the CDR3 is TGTGCCAGCAGTTTCAAGACAGGGTTCAATGAAAAACTGTTTTTT. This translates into CASSFKTGFNEKLFF. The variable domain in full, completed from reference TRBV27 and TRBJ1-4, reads EAQVTQNPRYLITVTGKKLTVTCSQNMNHEYMSWYRQDPGLGLRQIYYSMNVEVTDKGDVPEGYKVSRKEKRNFPLILESPSPNQTSLYFCASSFKTGFNEKLFFGSGTQLSVL.